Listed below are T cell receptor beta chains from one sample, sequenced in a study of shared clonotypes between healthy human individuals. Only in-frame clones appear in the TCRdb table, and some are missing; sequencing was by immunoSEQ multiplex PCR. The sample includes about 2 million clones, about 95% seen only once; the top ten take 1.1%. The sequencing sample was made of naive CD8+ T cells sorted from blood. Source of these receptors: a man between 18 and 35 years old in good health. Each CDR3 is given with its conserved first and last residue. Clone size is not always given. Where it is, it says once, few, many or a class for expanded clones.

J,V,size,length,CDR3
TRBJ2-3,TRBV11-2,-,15,CASSLELGGPYTQYF
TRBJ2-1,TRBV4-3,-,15,CASSQDLASENEQFF
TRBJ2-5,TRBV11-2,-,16,CASSLALSLYQETQYF
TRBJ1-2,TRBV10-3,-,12,CARQGADYGYTF
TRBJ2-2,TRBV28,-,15,CASTRPYGLTGELFF
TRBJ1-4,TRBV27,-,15,CASRPRGPENEKLFF
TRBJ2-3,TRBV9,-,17,CASSVGWGNTVTDTQYF
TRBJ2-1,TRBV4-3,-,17,CASSQDMREDFYNEQFF
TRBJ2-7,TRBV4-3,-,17,CASSQDSLGGENGEQYF
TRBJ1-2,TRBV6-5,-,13,CATHFGTGVGYTF
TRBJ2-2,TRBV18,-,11,CASSPPRGLFF
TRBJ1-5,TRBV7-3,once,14,CASSRSFINQPQHF
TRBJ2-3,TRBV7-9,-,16,CASSSTPAPNTDTQYF
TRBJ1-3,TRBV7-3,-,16,CASSWTDGNSGNTIYF
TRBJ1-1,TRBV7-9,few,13,CASSLVAIHEAFF
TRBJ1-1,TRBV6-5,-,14,CASSPGGEGTEAFF
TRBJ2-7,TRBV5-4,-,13,CASSLPGGNEQYF
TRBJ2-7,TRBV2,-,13,CASRGDRLYEQYF
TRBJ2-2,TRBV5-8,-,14,CASSLFTNTGELFF
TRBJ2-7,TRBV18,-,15,CASSPPSGSVYEQYF
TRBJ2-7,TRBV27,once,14,CASGSGTGNYEQYF
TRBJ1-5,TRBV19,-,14,CASSIMAGDQPQHF
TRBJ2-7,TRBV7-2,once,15,CASSLLDRGVDEQYF
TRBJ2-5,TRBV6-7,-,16,CASRWTGTRFQETQYF
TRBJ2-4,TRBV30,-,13,CACPGPLDNIQYF
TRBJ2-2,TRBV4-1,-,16,CASSQEDRGRAGELFF
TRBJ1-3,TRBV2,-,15,CASREDSLSGNTIYF
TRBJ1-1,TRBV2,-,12,CASSRVRGEAFF
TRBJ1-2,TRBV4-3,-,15,CASSQDGQGPYGYTF
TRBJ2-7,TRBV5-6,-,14,CASSLGTVAYEQYF
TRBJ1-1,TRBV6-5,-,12,CATRQPNDEAFF
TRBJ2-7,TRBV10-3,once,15,CAINPDRGPSYEQYF
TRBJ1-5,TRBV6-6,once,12,CASSYSGGLQHF
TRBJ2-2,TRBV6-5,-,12,CASRTNTGELFF
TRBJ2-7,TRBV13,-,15,CASSLGSGSSYEQYF
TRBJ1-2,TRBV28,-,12,CASSLTGDGYTF
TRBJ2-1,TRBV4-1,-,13,CASSQFTSDEQFF
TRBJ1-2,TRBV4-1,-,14,CASSQHQQTYGYTF
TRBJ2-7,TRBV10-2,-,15,CASTPLLAGAYEQYF
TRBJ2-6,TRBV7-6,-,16,CASSLPGGSGANVLTF
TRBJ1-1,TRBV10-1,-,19,CASSEEVTGTGGLNTEAFF
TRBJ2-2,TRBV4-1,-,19,CASSHTGTGVFRLAGELFF
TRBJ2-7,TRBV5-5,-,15,CASSLGSGQRYEQYF
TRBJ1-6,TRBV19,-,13,CASSGQGNSPLHF
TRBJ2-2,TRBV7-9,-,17,CASSLRVAETNTGELFF
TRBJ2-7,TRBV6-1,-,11,CASRVGYEQYF
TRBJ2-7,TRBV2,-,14,CASSTSGAHYEQYF
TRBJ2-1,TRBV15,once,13,CATSTDSSVEQFF
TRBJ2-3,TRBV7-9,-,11,CGGESTDTQYF
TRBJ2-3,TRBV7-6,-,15,CASSRAGGAGGTQYF
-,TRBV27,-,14,CASSLTIRDYEQYF